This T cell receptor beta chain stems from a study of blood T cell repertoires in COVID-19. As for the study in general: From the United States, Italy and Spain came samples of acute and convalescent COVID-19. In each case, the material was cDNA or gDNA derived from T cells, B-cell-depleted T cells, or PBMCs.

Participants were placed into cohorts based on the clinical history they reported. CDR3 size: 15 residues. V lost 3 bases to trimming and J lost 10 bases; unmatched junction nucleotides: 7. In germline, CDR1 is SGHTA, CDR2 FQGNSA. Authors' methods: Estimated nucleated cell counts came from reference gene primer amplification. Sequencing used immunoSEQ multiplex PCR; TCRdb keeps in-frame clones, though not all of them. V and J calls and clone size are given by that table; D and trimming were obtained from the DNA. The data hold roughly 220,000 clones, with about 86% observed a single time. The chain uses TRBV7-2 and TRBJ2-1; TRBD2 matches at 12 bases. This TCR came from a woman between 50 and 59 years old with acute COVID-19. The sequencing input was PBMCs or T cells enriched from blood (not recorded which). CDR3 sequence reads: CASSFSLGTSGEQFF. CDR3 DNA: TGTGCCAGCAGCTTCAGCTTAGGGACTAGCGGGGAGCAGTTCTTC.